This T cell receptor beta chain derives from a study of cytomegalovirus exposure and HLA in healthy donors. Vbeta (60) and Jbeta (13) primers were used in the PCR. Only in-frame clones appear in the TCRdb table, and some are missing; sequencing was by immunoSEQ multiplex PCR. The table includes 140,000 to 150,000 clones, approximately 80% detected once. Germline lookup yields CDR1 SQVTM and CDR2 ANQGSEA. Germline trimming cut 4 bases from V and 2 bases from J; bases unmatched to any gene: 10. This CDR3 has 16 residues. Source material: PBMCs. This chain joins TRBV29-1 and TRBJ2-3, with TRBD1 matching over 9 bases. The sequence derives from a young woman in good health and CMV-seropositive. This CDR3 reads CSVAATGGHDTDTQYF. Here the CDR3 DNA reads TGCAGCGTTGCCGCGACAGGGGGTCATGACACAGATACGCAGTATTTT.